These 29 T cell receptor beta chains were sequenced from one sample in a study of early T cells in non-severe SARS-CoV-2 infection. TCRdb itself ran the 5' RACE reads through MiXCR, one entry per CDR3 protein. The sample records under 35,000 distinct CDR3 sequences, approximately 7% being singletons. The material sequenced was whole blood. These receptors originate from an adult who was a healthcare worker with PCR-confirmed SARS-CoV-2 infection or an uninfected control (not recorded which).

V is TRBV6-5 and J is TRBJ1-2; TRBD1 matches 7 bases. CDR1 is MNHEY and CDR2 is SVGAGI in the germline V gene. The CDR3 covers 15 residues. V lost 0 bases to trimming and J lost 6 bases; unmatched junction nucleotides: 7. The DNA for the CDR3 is TGTGCCAGCAGTTACTCAGAGGGGGCGAGAAATGGCTACACCTTC. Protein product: CASSYSEGARNGYTF.

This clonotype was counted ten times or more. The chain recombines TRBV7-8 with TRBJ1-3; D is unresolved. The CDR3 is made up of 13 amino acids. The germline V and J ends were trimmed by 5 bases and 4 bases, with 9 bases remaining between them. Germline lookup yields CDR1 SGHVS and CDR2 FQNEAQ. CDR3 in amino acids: CASSLSIGNTIYF. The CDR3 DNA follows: TGTGCCAGCAGCCTATCGATCGGAAACACCATATATTTT.

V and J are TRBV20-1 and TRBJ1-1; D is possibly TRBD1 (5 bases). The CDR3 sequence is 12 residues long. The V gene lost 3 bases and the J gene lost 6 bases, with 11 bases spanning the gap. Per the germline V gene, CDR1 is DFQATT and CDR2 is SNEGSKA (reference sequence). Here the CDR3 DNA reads TGCAGTGCTAGGTCGGGGGTAGCTGAAGCTTTCTTT. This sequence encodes CSARSGVAEAFF.

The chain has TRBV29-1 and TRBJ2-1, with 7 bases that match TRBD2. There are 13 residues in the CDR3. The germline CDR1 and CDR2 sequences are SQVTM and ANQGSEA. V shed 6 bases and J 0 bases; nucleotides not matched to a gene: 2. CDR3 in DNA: TGCAGCGTGGGGGGGAGCTCCTACAATGAGCAGTTCTTC. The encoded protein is CSVGGSSYNEQFF.

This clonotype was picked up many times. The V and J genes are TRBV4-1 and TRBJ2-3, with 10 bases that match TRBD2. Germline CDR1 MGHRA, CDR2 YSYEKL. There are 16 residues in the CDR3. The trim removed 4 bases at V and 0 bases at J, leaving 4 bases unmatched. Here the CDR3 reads CASSLATSGSTDTQYF. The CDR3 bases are TGCGCCAGCAGCCTAGCGACTAGCGGGAGCACAGATACGCAGTATTTT.

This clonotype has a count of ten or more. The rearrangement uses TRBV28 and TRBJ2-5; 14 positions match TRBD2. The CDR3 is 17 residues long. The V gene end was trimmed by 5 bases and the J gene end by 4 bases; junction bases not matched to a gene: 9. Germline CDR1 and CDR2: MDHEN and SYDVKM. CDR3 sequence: CASSPRRGLAGGETQYF. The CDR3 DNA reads TGTGCCAGCAGTCCCCGCCGCGGACTAGCGGGAGGAGAGACCCAGTACTTC.

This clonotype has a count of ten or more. The CDR3 is CASSPGQEGIYEQYF. The DNA for the CDR3 is TGCGCCAGCAGTCCAGGACAAGAGGGGATCTACGAGCAGTACTTC. The V call is TRBV5-1, the J call TRBJ2-7; D may correspond to TRBD1 or TRBD2 (5 bases each). CDR1 and CDR2 (germline): SGHRS, YFSETQ. The CDR3 is 15 amino acids. V was pared by 5 bases and J by 3 bases, with 18 bases between.

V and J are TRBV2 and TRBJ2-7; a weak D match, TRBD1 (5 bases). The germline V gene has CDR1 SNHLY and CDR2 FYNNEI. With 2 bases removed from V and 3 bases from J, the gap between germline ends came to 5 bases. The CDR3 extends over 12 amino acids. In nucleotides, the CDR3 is TGTGCCAGCAGTGAACAGGGCTACGAGCAGTACTTC. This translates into CASSEQGYEQYF.

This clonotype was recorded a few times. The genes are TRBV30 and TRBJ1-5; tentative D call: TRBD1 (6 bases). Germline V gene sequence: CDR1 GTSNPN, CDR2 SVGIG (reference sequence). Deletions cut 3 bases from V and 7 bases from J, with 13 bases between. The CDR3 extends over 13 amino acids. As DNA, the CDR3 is TGTGCCTGGAGCTCACAGGGCATACAGCCCCAGCATTTT. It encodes CAWSSQGIQPQHF.

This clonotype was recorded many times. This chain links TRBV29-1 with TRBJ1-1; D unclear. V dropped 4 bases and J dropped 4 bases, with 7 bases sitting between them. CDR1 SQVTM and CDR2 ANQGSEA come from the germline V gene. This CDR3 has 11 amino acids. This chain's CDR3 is CSVVLGTEAFF. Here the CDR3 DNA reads TGCAGCGTTGTGCTAGGCACTGAAGCTTTCTTT. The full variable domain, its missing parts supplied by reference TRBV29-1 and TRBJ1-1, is SAVISQKPSRDICQRGTSLTIQCQVDSQVTMMFWYRQQPGQSLTLIATANQGSEATYESGFVIDKFPISRPNLTFSTLTVSNMSPEDSSIYLCSVVLGTEAFFGQGTRLTVV.

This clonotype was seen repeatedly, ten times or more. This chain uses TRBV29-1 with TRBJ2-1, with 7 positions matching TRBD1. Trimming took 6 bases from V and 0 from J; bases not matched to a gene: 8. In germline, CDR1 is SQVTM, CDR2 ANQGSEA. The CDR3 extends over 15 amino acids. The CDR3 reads CSVEGTDSSYNEQFF. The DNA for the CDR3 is TGCAGCGTAGAGGGGACAGACAGCTCCTACAATGAGCAGTTCTTC.

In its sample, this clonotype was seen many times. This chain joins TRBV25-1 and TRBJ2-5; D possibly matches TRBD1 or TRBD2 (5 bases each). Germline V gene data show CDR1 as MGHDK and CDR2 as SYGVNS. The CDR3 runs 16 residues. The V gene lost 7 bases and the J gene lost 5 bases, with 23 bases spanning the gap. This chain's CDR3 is CASTHPGAKDGETQYF. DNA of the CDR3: TGTGCCAGCACCCACCCCGGGGCAAAGGATGGGGAGACCCAGTACTTC.

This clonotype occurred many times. The CDR3 sequence is CATSMGHRSSGNTIYF. In DNA, the CDR3 is TGTGCCACCAGCATGGGACACCGCTCCTCTGGAAACACCATATATTTT. V gene TRBV15 combines with J gene TRBJ1-3, with a possible D match to TRBD1 (6 bases). V lost 4 bases and J 0 bases, leaving 13 bases between the germline ends. This CDR3 has 16 amino acids. CDR1 LNHNV and CDR2 YYDKDF come from the germline V gene (reference sequence).

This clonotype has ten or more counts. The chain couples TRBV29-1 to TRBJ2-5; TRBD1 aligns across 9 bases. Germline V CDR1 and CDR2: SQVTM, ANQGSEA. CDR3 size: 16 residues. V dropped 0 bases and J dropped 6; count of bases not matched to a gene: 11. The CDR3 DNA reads TGCAGCGTTGAAGAACGGACAGGGGTCTTGAGAAAGACCCAGTACTTC. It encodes CSVEERTGVLRKTQYF.

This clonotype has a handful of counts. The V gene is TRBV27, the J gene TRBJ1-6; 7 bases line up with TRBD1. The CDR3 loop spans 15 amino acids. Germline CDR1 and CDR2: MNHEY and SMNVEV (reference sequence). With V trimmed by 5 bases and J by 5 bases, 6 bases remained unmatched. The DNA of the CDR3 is TGTGCCAGCAGTCCTTTACAGGGGAATAATTCACCCCTCCACTTT. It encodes CASSPLQGNNSPLHF.

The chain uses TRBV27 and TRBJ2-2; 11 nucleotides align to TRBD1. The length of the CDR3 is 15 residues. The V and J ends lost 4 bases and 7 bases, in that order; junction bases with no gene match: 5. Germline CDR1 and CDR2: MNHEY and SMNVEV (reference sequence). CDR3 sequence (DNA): TGTGCCAGCAGTTATGGGACAGGGGGTGACGGGGAGCTGTTTTTT. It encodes CASSYGTGGDGELFF.

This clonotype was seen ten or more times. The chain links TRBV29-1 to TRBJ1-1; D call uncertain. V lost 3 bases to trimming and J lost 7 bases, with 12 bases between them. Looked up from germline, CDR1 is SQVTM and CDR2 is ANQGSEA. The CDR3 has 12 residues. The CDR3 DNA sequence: TGCAGCGTTGATTCTAGGGCCGTTGAAGCTTTCTTT. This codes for CSVDSRAVEAFF.

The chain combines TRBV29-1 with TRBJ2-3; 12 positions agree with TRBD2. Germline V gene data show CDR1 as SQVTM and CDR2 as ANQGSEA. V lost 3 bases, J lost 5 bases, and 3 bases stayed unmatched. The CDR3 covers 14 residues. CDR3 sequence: CSVDLAGGRDTQYF. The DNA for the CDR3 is TGCAGCGTTGATCTAGCGGGAGGGCGAGATACGCAGTATTTT.

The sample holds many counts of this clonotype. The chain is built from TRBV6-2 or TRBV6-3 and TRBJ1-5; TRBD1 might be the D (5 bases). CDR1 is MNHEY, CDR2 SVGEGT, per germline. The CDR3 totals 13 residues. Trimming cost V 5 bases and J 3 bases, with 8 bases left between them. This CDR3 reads CASSDSFNQPQHF. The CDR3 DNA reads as TGTGCCAGCAGTGACAGCTTCAATCAGCCCCAGCATTTT.

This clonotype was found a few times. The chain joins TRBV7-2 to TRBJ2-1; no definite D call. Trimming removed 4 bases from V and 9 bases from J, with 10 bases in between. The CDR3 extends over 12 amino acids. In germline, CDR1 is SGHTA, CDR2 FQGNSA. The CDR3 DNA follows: TGTGCCAGCAGCTCTGACTTGGGTGAGCAGTTCTTC. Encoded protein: CASSSDLGEQFF.

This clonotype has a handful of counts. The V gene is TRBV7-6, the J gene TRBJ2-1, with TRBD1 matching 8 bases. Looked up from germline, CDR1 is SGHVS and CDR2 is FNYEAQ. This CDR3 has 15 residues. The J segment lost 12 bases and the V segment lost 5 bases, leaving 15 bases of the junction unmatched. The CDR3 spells CASSPTQTGALWQFF. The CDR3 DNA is TGTGCCAGCAGCCCAACACAGACAGGGGCTTTGTGGCAGTTCTTC. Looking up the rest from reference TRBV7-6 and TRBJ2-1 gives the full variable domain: GAGVSQSPRYKVTKRGQDVALRCDPISGHVSLYWYRQALGQGPEFLTYFNYEAQQDKSGLPNDRFSAERPEGSISTLTIQRTEQRDSAMYRCASSPTQTGALWQFFGPGTRLTVL.

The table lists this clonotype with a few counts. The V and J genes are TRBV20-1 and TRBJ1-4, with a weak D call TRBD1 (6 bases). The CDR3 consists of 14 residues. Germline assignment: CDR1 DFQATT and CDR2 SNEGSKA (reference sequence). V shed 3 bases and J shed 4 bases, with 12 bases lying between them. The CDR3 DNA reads TGCAGTGCTAGGGTCGCAGGGGATAATGAAAAACTGTTTTTT. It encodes CSARVAGDNEKLFF.

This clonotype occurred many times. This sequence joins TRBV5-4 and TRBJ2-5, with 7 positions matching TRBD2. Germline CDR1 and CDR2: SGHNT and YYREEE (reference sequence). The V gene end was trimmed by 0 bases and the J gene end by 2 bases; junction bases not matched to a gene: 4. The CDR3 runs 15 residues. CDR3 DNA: TGTGCCAGCAGCTTGGGCCGCGGGGGTCAAGAGACCCAGTACTTC. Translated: CASSLGRGGQETQYF. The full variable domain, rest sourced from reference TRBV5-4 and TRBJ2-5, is ETGVTQSPTHLIKTRGQQVTLRCSSQSGHNTVSWYQQALGQGPQFIFQYYREEENGRGNFPPRFSGLQFPNYSSELNVNALELDDSALYLCASSLGRGGQETQYFGPGTRLLVL.

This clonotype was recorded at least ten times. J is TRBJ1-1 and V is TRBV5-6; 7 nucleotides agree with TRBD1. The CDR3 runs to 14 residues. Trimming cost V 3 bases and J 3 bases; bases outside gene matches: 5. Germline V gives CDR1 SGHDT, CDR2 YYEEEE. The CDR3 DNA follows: TGTGCCAGCAGCTGGGACACAGGGGACACTGAAGCTTTCTTT. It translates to CASSWDTGDTEAFF.

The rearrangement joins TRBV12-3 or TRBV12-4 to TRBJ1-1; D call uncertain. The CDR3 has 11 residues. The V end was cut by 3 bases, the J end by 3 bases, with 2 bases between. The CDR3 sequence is CASSFHTEAFF. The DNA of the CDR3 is TGTGCCAGCAGTTTTCACACTGAAGCTTTCTTT.

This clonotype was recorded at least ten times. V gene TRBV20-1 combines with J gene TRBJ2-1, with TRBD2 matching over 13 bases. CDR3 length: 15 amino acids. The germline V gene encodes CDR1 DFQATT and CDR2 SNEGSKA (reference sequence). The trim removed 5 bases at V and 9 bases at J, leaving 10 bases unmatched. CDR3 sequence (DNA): TGCAGTGCTGAGAGACCACGGACTAGCGGGAGTGAGCAGTTCTTC. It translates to CSAERPRTSGSEQFF.

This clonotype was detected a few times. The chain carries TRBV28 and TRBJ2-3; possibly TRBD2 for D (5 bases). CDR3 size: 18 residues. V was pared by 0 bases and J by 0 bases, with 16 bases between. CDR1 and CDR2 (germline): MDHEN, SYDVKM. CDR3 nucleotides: TGTGCCAGCAGTTTATGGATCGGACTGAACTTCAGCACAGATACGCAGTATTTT. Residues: CASSLWIGLNFSTDTQYF.

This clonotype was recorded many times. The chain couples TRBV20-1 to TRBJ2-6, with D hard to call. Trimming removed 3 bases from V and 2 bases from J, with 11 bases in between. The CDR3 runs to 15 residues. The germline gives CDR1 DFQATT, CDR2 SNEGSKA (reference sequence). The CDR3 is CSASLRVPGANVLTF. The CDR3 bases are TGCAGTGCTAGTTTGAGAGTCCCTGGGGCCAACGTCCTGACTTTC.

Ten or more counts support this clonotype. The CDR3 region is CASSPRTEETQYF. The CDR3 region has the DNA TGTGCCAGCAGCCCTCGGACGGAAGAGACCCAGTACTTC. J is TRBJ2-5 and V is TRBV13, with no clear D. The germline gives CDR1 PRHDT, CDR2 FYEKMQ (reference sequence). V was cut by 5 bases and J by 3 bases, with 10 bases left in between. The CDR3 runs to 13 residues.